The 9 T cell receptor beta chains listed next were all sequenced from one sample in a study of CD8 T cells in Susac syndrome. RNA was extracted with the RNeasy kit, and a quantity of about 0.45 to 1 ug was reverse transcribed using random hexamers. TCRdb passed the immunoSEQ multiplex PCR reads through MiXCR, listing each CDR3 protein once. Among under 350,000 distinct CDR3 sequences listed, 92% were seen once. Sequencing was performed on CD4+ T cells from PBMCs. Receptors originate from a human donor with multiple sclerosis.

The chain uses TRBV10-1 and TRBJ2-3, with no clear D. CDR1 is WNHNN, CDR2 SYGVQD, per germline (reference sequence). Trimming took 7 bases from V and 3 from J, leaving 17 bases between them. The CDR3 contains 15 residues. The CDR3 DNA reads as TGCGCCAGCAATGACCTCTCCCCTTGGACAGATACGCAGTATTTT. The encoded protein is CASNDLSPWTDTQYF.

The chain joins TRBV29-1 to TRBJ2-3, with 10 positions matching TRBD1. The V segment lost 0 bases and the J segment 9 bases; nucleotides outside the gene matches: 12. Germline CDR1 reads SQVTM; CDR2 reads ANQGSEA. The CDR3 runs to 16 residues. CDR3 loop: CSVEDPGDRGILTQYF. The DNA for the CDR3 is TGCAGCGTTGAAGATCCCGGGGACAGGGGTATTCTAACGCAGTATTTT.

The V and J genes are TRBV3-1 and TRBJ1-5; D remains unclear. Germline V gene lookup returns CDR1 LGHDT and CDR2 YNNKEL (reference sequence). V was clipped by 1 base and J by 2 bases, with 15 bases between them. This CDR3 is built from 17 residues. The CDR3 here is CASSQGSGSVRNQPQHF. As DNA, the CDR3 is TGTGCCAGCAGCCAAGGGAGTGGTTCGGTCCGCAATCAGCCCCAGCATTTT.

The DNA for the CDR3 is TGTGCCAGCAGCTTTAGCCAGAGCTCCTACGAGCAGTACTTC. Translated: CASSFSQSSYEQYF. J is TRBJ2-7 and V is TRBV7-8; unclear D gene. This CDR3 has 14 amino acids. CDR1 and CDR2 from the germline V gene are SGHVS and FQNEAQ. Trimming left V 3 bases short and J 0 bases short, with 9 bases between.

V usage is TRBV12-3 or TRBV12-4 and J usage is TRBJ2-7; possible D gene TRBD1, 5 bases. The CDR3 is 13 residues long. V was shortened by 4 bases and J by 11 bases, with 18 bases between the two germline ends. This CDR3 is CASSSLTEFQEYF. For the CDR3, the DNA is TGTGCCAGCAGTTCCCTGACAGAGTTCCAGGAGTACTTC.

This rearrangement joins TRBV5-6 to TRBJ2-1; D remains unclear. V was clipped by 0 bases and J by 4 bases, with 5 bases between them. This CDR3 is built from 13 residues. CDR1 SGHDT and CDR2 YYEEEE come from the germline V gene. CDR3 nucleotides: TGTGCCAGCAGCTTGGTTCAGTACAATGAGCAGTTCTTC. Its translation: CASSLVQYNEQFF.

CDR3 loop: CASSAGQRDEKLFF. The CDR3 nucleotides are TGCGCCAGCAGCGCGGGACAGAGGGACGAAAAACTGTTTTTT. This rearrangement joins TRBV5-1 to TRBJ1-4; 7 bases line up with TRBD1. The CDR3 runs 14 residues. The germline V gene has CDR1 SGHRS and CDR2 YFSETQ. With 4 bases clipped from V and 8 bases from J, the junction kept 8 bases outside the gene matches.

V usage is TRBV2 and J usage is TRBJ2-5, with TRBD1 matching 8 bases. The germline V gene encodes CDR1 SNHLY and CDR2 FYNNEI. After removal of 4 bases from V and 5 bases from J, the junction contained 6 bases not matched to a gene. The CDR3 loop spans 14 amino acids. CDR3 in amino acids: CASSAQQGEETQYF. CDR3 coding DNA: TGTGCCAGCAGTGCACAACAGGGGGAGGAGACCCAGTACTTC. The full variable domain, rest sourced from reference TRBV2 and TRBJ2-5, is EPEVTQTPSHQVTQMGQEVILRCVPISNHLYFYWYRQILGQKVEFLVSFYNNEISEKSEIFDDQFSVERPDGSNFTLKIRSTKLEDSAMYFCASSAQQGEETQYFGPGTRLLVL.

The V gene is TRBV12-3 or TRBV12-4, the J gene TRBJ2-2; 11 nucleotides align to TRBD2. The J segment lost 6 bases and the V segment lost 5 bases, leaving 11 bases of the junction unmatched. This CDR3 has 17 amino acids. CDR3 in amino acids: CASSPGRLAGLAGELFF. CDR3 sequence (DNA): TGTGCCAGCAGTCCCGGGCGACTAGCGGGGCTGGCCGGGGAGCTGTTTTTT.